These T cell receptor beta chains were read from a single sample in a study of cytotoxic CD8 clonotypes in ibrutinib-treated CLL. The data were produced by immunoSEQ multiplex PCR, yet TCRdb's version contains in-frame clones alone and is incomplete. The sample carries 20,000 to 25,000 clones, 68% recorded once. Specimen: PBMCs, collected after 24 months of ibrutinib treatment. Receptor source: a human donor with chronic lymphocytic leukemia. CDR3s include the opening cysteine and the closing phenylalanine or tryptophan. Fields, in order: D gene, J gene, V gene, clone size, CDR3 DNA, CDR3 protein. The D gene is left open where the match is weak. Rows give clone size only sometimes, using once, few, many, or a class for an expanded clone.

D gene: TRBD1
J gene: TRBJ1-4
V gene: TRBV19
clone size: NA
CDR3 DNA: TGTGCCAGTAGTACGACAGGGCTTAATGAAAAACTGTTTTTT
CDR3 protein: CASSTTGLNEKLFF

D gene: NA
J gene: TRBJ1-4
V gene: TRBV7-9
clone size: NA
CDR3 DNA: TGTGCCAGCAGCCCAGGGTCGGCAACTAATGAAAAACTGTTTTTT
CDR3 protein: CASSPGSATNEKLFF

D gene: TRBD1
J gene: TRBJ1-1
V gene: TRBV19
clone size: NA
CDR3 DNA: TGTGCCAGTAGTGCAACCGATACAGGGGGTTGGACTGAAGCTTTCTTT
CDR3 protein: CASSATDTGGWTEAFF

D gene: NA
J gene: TRBJ1-3
V gene: TRBV5-4
clone size: NA
CDR3 DNA: TGTGCCAGCAGCCAAACGGCCGGGAATGCTGGAAACACCATATATTTT
CDR3 protein: CASSQTAGNAGNTIYF

D gene: NA
J gene: TRBJ1-2
V gene: TRBV27
clone size: NA
CDR3 DNA: TGTGCCAGCAGTTTATATGGCAATGGCTACACCTTC
CDR3 protein: CASSLYGNGYTF

D gene: NA
J gene: TRBJ1-4
V gene: TRBV5-1
clone size: NA
CDR3 DNA: TGCGCCAGCAGCTTGGGTAGGCCCCTAGAGGGTCTGTTTTTT
CDR3 protein: CASSLGRPLEGLFF

D gene: TRBD2
J gene: TRBJ2-7
V gene: TRBV11-2
clone size: once
CDR3 DNA: TGTGCCAGCAGCTTAGATCCCGGGGGGTACCACGAGCAGTACTTC
CDR3 protein: CASSLDPGGYHEQYF

D gene: NA
J gene: TRBJ1-5
V gene: TRBV5-4
clone size: NA
CDR3 DNA: TGTGCCAGCAGCCAAGATGGTTGGGAACAGCATTTT
CDR3 protein: CASSQDGWEQHF

D gene: TRBD1
J gene: TRBJ2-1
V gene: TRBV5-1
clone size: NA
CDR3 DNA: TGCGCCAGCAGCTTGGGACAGGGGGCGGGACGGAATGAGCAGTTCTTC
CDR3 protein: CASSLGQGAGRNEQFF

D gene: NA
J gene: TRBJ1-2
V gene: TRBV10-3
clone size: once
CDR3 DNA: TGTGCCATCAGTGAGGGGGGCGGATTGAGAGCACATTTCTATGGCTACACCTTC
CDR3 protein: CAISEGGGLRAHFYGYTF

D gene: TRBD1
J gene: TRBJ1-5
V gene: TRBV19
clone size: NA
CDR3 DNA: TGTGCCAGTAGTATCTGGGGTATGGTGGGGACAGGGACCAGTCAGCCCCAGCATTTT
CDR3 protein: CASSIWGMVGTGTSQPQHF

D gene: NA
J gene: TRBJ1-1
V gene: TRBV10-3
clone size: NA
CDR3 DNA: TGTGCCATCAGTGAGGCGGGCAGGGAAACTGAAGCTTTCTTT
CDR3 protein: CAISEAGRETEAFF

D gene: NA
J gene: TRBJ1-3
V gene: TRBV11-2
clone size: NA
CDR3 DNA: TGTGCCAGCAGCTTAGATTACAACACCATATATTTT
CDR3 protein: CASSLDYNTIYF

D gene: NA
J gene: TRBJ1-1
V gene: TRBV5-1
clone size: NA
CDR3 DNA: TGCGCCAGCAGCTTGGTTGGCAGGGGTACTGAAGCTTTCTTT
CDR3 protein: CASSLVGRGTEAFF

D gene: TRBD1
J gene: TRBJ1-4
V gene: TRBV5-1
clone size: NA
CDR3 DNA: TGCGCCAGCAGCCGGACAGGGGCAACTAATGAAAAACTGTTTTTT
CDR3 protein: CASSRTGATNEKLFF

D gene: NA
J gene: TRBJ1-4
V gene: TRBV7-4
clone size: NA
CDR3 DNA: TGTGCCAGCAGTTCGAGCGGCCGAGGAAAACTGTTTTTT
CDR3 protein: CASSSSGRGKLFF

D gene: NA
J gene: TRBJ1-1
V gene: TRBV11-2
clone size: NA
CDR3 DNA: TGTGCCAGCAGCCCCCCGGGACTTTGGAACACTGAAGCTTTCTTT
CDR3 protein: CASSPPGLWNTEAFF

D gene: TRBD1
J gene: TRBJ2-5
V gene: TRBV5-4
clone size: once
CDR3 DNA: TGTGCCAGCAGCTTGGGACAGGGGAGAGAGACCCAGTACTTC
CDR3 protein: CASSLGQGRETQYF

D gene: NA
J gene: TRBJ2-1
V gene: TRBV2
clone size: NA
CDR3 DNA: TGTGCCAGCAGTGGTAGAGATAGCTCCTACAATGAGCAGTTCTTC
CDR3 protein: CASSGRDSSYNEQFF

D gene: NA
J gene: TRBJ1-5
V gene: TRBV18
clone size: NA
CDR3 DNA: TGTGCCAGCTCACCTTGGGGGGATTCAAAGGCCCAGCATTTT
CDR3 protein: CASSPWGDSKAQHF

D gene: TRBD1
J gene: TRBJ2-1
V gene: TRBV7-9
clone size: once
CDR3 DNA: TGTGCCAGCAGCTTAGTCGGCAGGGGGCGCAATGAGCAGTTCTTC
CDR3 protein: CASSLVGRGRNEQFF

D gene: NA
J gene: TRBJ2-3
V gene: TRBV4-1
clone size: NA
CDR3 DNA: TGCGCCAGCAGCCAACCGGGGGCAGATACGCAGTATTTT
CDR3 protein: CASSQPGADTQYF

D gene: NA
J gene: TRBJ2-7
V gene: TRBV12-5
clone size: NA
CDR3 DNA: TGTGCTAGTGGTGCCGGACAGAGAGCCTACGAGCAGTACTTC
CDR3 protein: CASGAGQRAYEQYF

D gene: TRBD2
J gene: TRBJ2-3
V gene: TRBV11-3
clone size: NA
CDR3 DNA: TGTGCCAGCAGCGGGGGACTAGCGGGGTACACAGATACGCAGTATTTT
CDR3 protein: CASSGGLAGYTDTQYF

D gene: TRBD1
J gene: TRBJ1-1
V gene: TRBV5-1
clone size: NA
CDR3 DNA: TGCGCCAGCAGCTGGGGGACAGGGATGAACACTGAAGCTTTCTTT
CDR3 protein: CASSWGTGMNTEAFF

D gene: NA
J gene: TRBJ1-2
V gene: TRBV29-1
clone size: few
CDR3 DNA: TGCAGCGTTGAAGGGGGTTCGGGCTATGGCTACACCTTC
CDR3 protein: CSVEGGSGYGYTF

D gene: NA
J gene: TRBJ1-2
V gene: TRBV19
clone size: NA
CDR3 DNA: TGTGCCAGCTCCCCGGACAGAAACTATGGCTACACCTTC
CDR3 protein: CASSPDRNYGYTF

D gene: NA
J gene: TRBJ2-3
V gene: TRBV21-1
clone size: NA
CDR3 DNA: TGTGCCAGCAGCAAAGGGAACGAGGGGGCGAGCACAGATACGCAGTATTTT
CDR3 protein: CASSKGNEGASTDTQYF

D gene: TRBD2
J gene: TRBJ2-3
V gene: TRBV11-2
clone size: NA
CDR3 DNA: TGTGCCAGCAGCCCGCAGGGACTAGCGGGGGGCACAGATACGCAGTATTTT
CDR3 protein: CASSPQGLAGGTDTQYF

D gene: NA
J gene: TRBJ1-2
V gene: TRBV11-2
clone size: NA
CDR3 DNA: TGTGCCAGCAGCCCCGGACAGTTCTATGGCTACACCTTC
CDR3 protein: CASSPGQFYGYTF

D gene: NA
J gene: TRBJ2-7
V gene: TRBV6-1
clone size: medium-sized
CDR3 DNA: TGTGCCAGCAGTGAAGAAGAGGGTGCTTCCTACGAGCAGTACTTC
CDR3 protein: CASSEEEGASYEQYF

D gene: NA
J gene: TRBJ1-5
V gene: TRBV19
clone size: NA
CDR3 DNA: TGTGCCAGTAGGGGGCAGGCGGGGAGCAATCAGCCCCAGCATTTT
CDR3 protein: CASRGQAGSNQPQHF

D gene: NA
J gene: TRBJ1-2
V gene: TRBV4-1
clone size: NA
CDR3 DNA: TGCGCCAGCAGCCAGATAGACAGGAGTACCTATGGCTACACCTTC
CDR3 protein: CASSQIDRSTYGYTF

D gene: NA
J gene: TRBJ1-4
V gene: TRBV25-1
clone size: NA
CDR3 DNA: TGTGCCAGCATGAGTCCTAATGAAAAACTGTTTTTT
CDR3 protein: CASMSPNEKLFF

D gene: TRBD1
J gene: TRBJ1-2
V gene: TRBV2
clone size: NA
CDR3 DNA: TGTGCCAGCAGGAGACAGGGGGTTAACTATGGCTACACCTTC
CDR3 protein: CASRRQGVNYGYTF

D gene: TRBD2
J gene: TRBJ2-5
V gene: TRBV19
clone size: NA
CDR3 DNA: TGTGCCAGTAGTAACCCCGGGGGGGCCGTTGAGACCCAGTACTTC
CDR3 protein: CASSNPGGAVETQYF

D gene: NA
J gene: TRBJ1-2
V gene: TRBV7-9
clone size: NA
CDR3 DNA: TGTGCCAGCAGCTTATTGGCCAACTATGGCTACACCTTC
CDR3 protein: CASSLLANYGYTF

D gene: NA
J gene: TRBJ1-4
V gene: TRBV18
clone size: NA
CDR3 DNA: TGTGCCAGCTCACCACCGGACGGGGGCGCGGTTGAAAAACTGTTTTTT
CDR3 protein: CASSPPDGGAVEKLFF

D gene: TRBD1
J gene: TRBJ1-1
V gene: TRBV7-9
clone size: few
CDR3 DNA: TGTGCCAGCAGCTTAAAGCCGGGACAGGGACGGCTGAGCACTGAAGCTTTCTTT
CDR3 protein: CASSLKPGQGRLSTEAFF

D gene: TRBD1
J gene: TRBJ1-2
V gene: TRBV15
clone size: NA
CDR3 DNA: TGTGCCACCAGCGTCAGGGGGCCCGGCTATGGCTACACCTTC
CDR3 protein: CATSVRGPGYGYTF

D gene: NA
J gene: TRBJ1-1
V gene: TRBV11-2
clone size: once
CDR3 DNA: TGTGCCAGCAGCCCCCCTGGGTCGACGAACACTGAAGCTTTCTTT
CDR3 protein: CASSPPGSTNTEAFF

D gene: TRBD1
J gene: TRBJ2-1
V gene: TRBV5-4
clone size: NA
CDR3 DNA: TGTGCCAGCAGCTTGGGTCGGACAGGGAATGAGCAGTTCTTC
CDR3 protein: CASSLGRTGNEQFF

D gene: TRBD1
J gene: TRBJ2-7
V gene: TRBV2
clone size: NA
CDR3 DNA: TGTGCCAGCAGTGCAGCGGGACAGGGTGACTCCTACGAGCAGTACTTC
CDR3 protein: CASSAAGQGDSYEQYF

D gene: NA
J gene: TRBJ2-3
V gene: TRBV27
clone size: few
CDR3 DNA: TGTGCCAGCAGGGGGGGCAGAACAGATACGCAGTATTTT
CDR3 protein: CASRGGRTDTQYF

D gene: NA
J gene: TRBJ1-2
V gene: TRBV5-5
clone size: NA
CDR3 DNA: TGTGCCAGCAGCCGCGTGGCGCTCTATGGCTACACCTTC
CDR3 protein: CASSRVALYGYTF

D gene: NA
J gene: TRBJ1-2
V gene: TRBV10-3
clone size: NA
CDR3 DNA: TGTGCCATCAGTGCCGTCCTAATACAGGGTTTCGGTGGCTACACCTTC
CDR3 protein: CAISAVLIQGFGGYTF

D gene: NA
J gene: TRBJ2-2
V gene: TRBV2
clone size: NA
CDR3 DNA: TGTGCCAGCAGATATCGAAGTGGGACCCAGAACACCGGGGAGCTGTTTTTT
CDR3 protein: CASRYRSGTQNTGELFF

D gene: NA
J gene: TRBJ1-1
V gene: TRBV19
clone size: many
CDR3 DNA: TGTGCCAGTAGTCTAGCACAGATGACTGAAGCTTTCTTT
CDR3 protein: CASSLAQMTEAFF

D gene: TRBD1
J gene: TRBJ2-5
V gene: TRBV11-2
clone size: NA
CDR3 DNA: TGTGCCAGCAGATCGAACAGGGGGCGGTTGGAGACCCAGTACTTC
CDR3 protein: CASRSNRGRLETQYF

D gene: NA
J gene: TRBJ2-3
V gene: TRBV29-1
clone size: few
CDR3 DNA: TGCAGCGTTGAAGGGCCGGCTTGGCGGGGAAGCACAGATACGCAGTATTTT
CDR3 protein: CSVEGPAWRGSTDTQYF

D gene: NA
J gene: TRBJ1-1
V gene: TRBV27
clone size: NA
CDR3 DNA: TGTGCCAGCAGTCCCGGGGGGAACACTGAAGCTTTCTTT
CDR3 protein: CASSPGGNTEAFF

D gene: NA
J gene: TRBJ1-2
V gene: TRBV30
clone size: NA
CDR3 DNA: TGTGCCTGGAGTCCCGGGACGGTTTATGGCTACACCTTC
CDR3 protein: CAWSPGTVYGYTF

D gene: TRBD1
J gene: TRBJ2-3
V gene: TRBV13
clone size: NA
CDR3 DNA: TGTGCCAGCAGCTTAGTTGCCAGGGGGTTCGAAAACACAGATACGCAGTATTTT
CDR3 protein: CASSLVARGFENTDTQYF

D gene: NA
J gene: TRBJ2-7
V gene: TRBV4-1
clone size: once
CDR3 DNA: TGCGCCAGCAGCCTTACTAGCCAGGCCAGAACCTACGAGCAGTACTTC
CDR3 protein: CASSLTSQARTYEQYF

D gene: TRBD2
J gene: TRBJ2-5
V gene: TRBV29-1
clone size: NA
CDR3 DNA: TGCAGCGTTGTTCCGGGGGGCCAAGAGACCCAGTACTTC
CDR3 protein: CSVVPGGQETQYF